The 9 T cell receptor beta chains listed next were all sequenced from one sample in a study of early T cells in non-severe SARS-CoV-2 infection. Each CDR3 protein gets one entry after TCRdb re-called the 5' RACE reads with MiXCR. The sample lists roughly 100,000 distinct CDR3 sequences, more than 10% occurring once. The source was whole blood, collected at baseline. Every receptor here comes from an adult who was a healthcare worker with PCR-confirmed SARS-CoV-2 infection or an uninfected control (not recorded which).

This clonotype was detected only a few times. The chain joins TRBV29-1 to TRBJ1-5, with D hard to call. Germline CDR1 is SQVTM and CDR2 is ANQGSEA. The length of the CDR3 is 14 residues. V was cut by 6 bases and J by 0 bases, with 12 bases left in between. The CDR3 here is CSVVERPSNQPQHF. The CDR3 DNA reads TGCAGCGTGGTAGAAAGGCCTAGCAATCAGCCCCAGCATTTT.

This clonotype has more than one count but fewer than ten. This chain joins TRBV20-1 and TRBJ2-7; 11 bases match TRBD2. The germline CDR1 and CDR2 sequences are DFQATT and SNEGSKA (reference sequence). CDR3 size: 13 residues. The V segment lost 7 bases and the J segment 5 bases; nucleotides outside the gene matches: 7. CDR3 DNA sequence: TGCAGTGTTAAACTAGCGGGAGATCACGAGCAGTACTTC. Protein product: CSVKLAGDHEQYF.

This rearrangement joins TRBV5-1 to TRBJ2-5; 7 nucleotides agree with TRBD2. V lost 4 bases to trimming and J lost 5 bases; unmatched junction nucleotides: 8. This CDR3 has 14 residues. Germline CDR1 SGHRS, CDR2 YFSETQ. The CDR3 coding sequence is TGCGCCAGCAGCCCCGTGGAGGGAGGGGAGACCCAGTACTTC. It specifies CASSPVEGGETQYF. The full variable domain, rest sourced from reference TRBV5-1 and TRBJ2-5, is KAGVTQTPRYLIKTRGQQVTLSCSPISGHRSVSWYQQTPGQGLQFLFEYFSETQRNKGNFPGRFSGRQFSNSRSEMNVSTLELGDSALYLCASSPVEGGETQYFGPGTRLLVL.

V gene TRBV20-1 combines with J gene TRBJ1-4; TRBD1 matches 11 bases. Germline-derived CDR1 and CDR2 are DFQATT and SNEGSKA (reference sequence). The CDR3 contains 14 residues. Losses at the gene ends were 3 bases for V and 7 bases for J; bases not matched to a gene: 4. This CDR3 is CSARDRGLFEKLFF. In nucleotides, the CDR3 is TGCAGTGCTAGGGACAGGGGGCTTTTTGAAAAACTGTTTTTT.

This sequence joins TRBV12-3 or TRBV12-4 and TRBJ1-5; no clear D gene. This CDR3 has 12 residues. V was shortened by 7 bases and J by 1 base, with 5 bases between the two germline ends. CDR3 residues: CASTLSNQPQHF. Here the CDR3 DNA reads TGTGCCAGCACCTTAAGCAATCAGCCCCAGCATTTT.

The V gene is TRBV28, the J gene TRBJ2-3, with 7 nucleotides matching TRBD1. V shed 8 bases and J 4 bases; nucleotides not matched to a gene: 12. This CDR3 is built from 15 residues. Germline CDR1 MDHEN, CDR2 SYDVKM. CDR3 loop: CASLLTGKGADTQYF. The DNA for the CDR3 is TGTGCCAGCCTCCTGACAGGGAAGGGGGCAGATACGCAGTATTTT.

This chain joins TRBV20-1 and TRBJ2-7; 9 bases fit TRBD2. Losses at the gene ends were 0 bases for V and 3 bases for J; bases not matched to a gene: 6. The germline V gene encodes CDR1 DFQATT and CDR2 SNEGSKA (reference sequence). CDR3 size: 15 residues. The CDR3 bases are TGCAGTGCTAGAGATAAAAGCGGGAGGTTCTACGAGCAGTACTTC. This codes for CSARDKSGRFYEQYF.

This clonotype was seen a few times. The rearrangement uses TRBV19 and TRBJ2-5, with 8 bases that match TRBD1. Trimming took 5 bases from V and 2 from J; bases not matched to a gene: 10. The CDR3 contains 16 residues. Germline V gene lookup returns CDR1 LNHDA and CDR2 SQIVND (reference sequence). This CDR3 reads CASSPRGTGNQETQYF. The CDR3 DNA follows: TGTGCCAGTAGTCCGAGGGGGACAGGCAATCAAGAGACCCAGTACTTC. Full variable domain (rest looked up from reference TRBV19 and TRBJ2-5): DGGITQSPKYLFRKEGQNVTLSCEQNLNHDAMYWYRQDPGQGLRLIYYSQIVNDFQKGDIAEGYSVSREKKESFPLTVTSAQKNPTAFYLCASSPRGTGNQETQYFGPGTRLLVL.

This clonotype has just a few counts. The chain couples TRBV11-3 to TRBJ1-2; TRBD1 is a possible D gene (5 bases). V lost 1 base and J lost 7, with 10 bases in between. The germline V gene encodes CDR1 SGHNT and CDR2 YENEEA. The CDR3 has 13 amino acids. The DNA for the CDR3 is TGTGCCAGCAGCTTAGGAATAGGGGTTGGCTACACCTTC. Protein: CASSLGIGVGYTF.